The present T cell receptor (beta chain) was sequenced within a study of T cell responses to AZD1222 COVID-19 vaccine. Overall study findings and caveats: Only 5 or 6 AZD1222 recipients tested seropositive at baseline.

As to this clone: Its target is not known.

Sequencing was performed with immunoSEQ multiplex PCR; in TCRdb, only in-frame clones are kept and a portion is missing. The sample yields 140,000 or so clones, around 90% seen once. The germline CDR1 and CDR2 sequences are GTSNPN and SVGIG (reference sequence). The CDR3 length is 14 residues. Trimming at V came to 5 bases and at J to 4 bases, leaving 8 bases not matched to a gene. The specimen comprised peripheral blood, sampled 28 days after the second AZD1222 dose. V usage is TRBV30 and J usage is TRBJ2-3, with 8 bases that match TRBD2. The clonotype comes from an adult who received the AZD1222 COVID-19 vaccine. The CDR3 here is CAWETAGDADTQYF. For the CDR3, the DNA is TGTGCCTGGGAGACAGCGGGAGATGCAGATACGCAGTATTTT.